Following are 14 T cell receptor beta chains from one sample sequenced in a study of PD-L1 blockade in urothelial cancer. Libraries were prepared by immunoSEQ multiplex PCR; TCRdb keeps only in-frame clonotypes and omits some of them. The sample contains roughly 62,000 clones, approximately 80% of which appear only once. The source material was PBMCs, sampled around atezolizumab (anti-PD-L1) treatment. The receptor set was obtained from a man between 65 and 85 years old with urothelial cancer.

J is TRBJ2-1 and V is TRBV29-1; TRBD1 matches 7 bases. J was trimmed by 4 bases and V by 7 bases; bases with no gene match: 7. This CDR3 has 13 residues. Germline V CDR1 and CDR2: SQVTM, ANQGSEA. The CDR3 nucleotides read TGCAGCGCGGGACAGCGCCTTTACAATGAGCAGTTCTTC. It encodes CSAGQRLYNEQFF.

V is TRBV29-1 and J is TRBJ2-5, with D perhaps matching TRBD1 (6 bases). V lost 0 bases, J lost 2 bases, and 7 bases lay in between. CDR3 length: 13 amino acids. Germline CDR1 and CDR2: SQVTM and ANQGSEA. In DNA form, the CDR3 reads TGCAGCGTTGAAGACGGACAGCAAGAGACCCAGTACTTC. Translated: CSVEDGQQETQYF.

The rearrangement uses TRBV29-1 and TRBJ1-1, with 7 bases aligning to TRBD1. This CDR3 comprises 13 residues. Germline CDR1 and CDR2: SQVTM and ANQGSEA. Trimming took 7 bases from V and 4 from J; bases not matched to a gene: 9. The CDR3 nucleotides are TGCAGCGGTACAGGGGCTTCGGGCACTGAAGCTTTCTTT. It is translated as CSGTGASGTEAFF.

The V gene is TRBV7-9, the J gene TRBJ2-7; a possible D gene is TRBD1 (6 bases). Germline lookup yields CDR1 SEHNR and CDR2 FQNEAQ (reference sequence). V gave up 5 bases and J gave up 8 bases, with 13 bases separating them. This CDR3 region has 12 residues. The CDR3 loop reads CASSPDRTKQYF. CDR3 DNA: TGTGCCAGCAGCCCGGACAGAACGAAGCAGTACTTC.

The rearrangement uses TRBV27 and TRBJ1-4; a possible D gene is TRBD1 (6 bases). The germline V and J ends were trimmed by 6 bases and 10 bases, with 18 bases remaining between them. This CDR3 region has 14 residues. In germline, CDR1 is MNHEY, CDR2 SMNVEV (reference sequence). The CDR3 DNA sequence: TGTGCCAGCAGACCCGGACGGGAGGGGGGAAAACTGTTTTTT. It translates to CASRPGREGGKLFF.

The chain is built from TRBV7-2 and TRBJ2-5, with D hard to call. The CDR3 contains 16 residues. The V gene's germline CDR1 is SGHTA and CDR2 FQGNSA. The germline V and J ends were trimmed by 5 bases and 5 bases, with 21 bases remaining between them. The CDR3 nucleotides read TGTGCCAGCAGCCCCCAGGTCGGTCGTGTTTACGAGACCCAGTACTTC. It is translated as CASSPQVGRVYETQYF.

The chain is built from TRBV5-1 and TRBJ2-1, with 10 positions matching TRBD2. Germline CDR1 SGHRS, CDR2 YFSETQ. The V gene end was trimmed by 3 bases and the J gene end by 3 bases; junction bases not matched to a gene: 12. This CDR3 contains 18 residues. The CDR3: CASSYTIYLAGGYNEQFF. CDR3 coding DNA: TGCGCCAGCAGCTACACTATTTACTTAGCGGGGGGCTACAATGAGCAGTTCTTC.

The rearrangement uses TRBV5-1 and TRBJ2-1; no clear D gene. V was trimmed by 2 bases and J by 6 bases, leaving 6 bases between them. This CDR3 spans 12 amino acids. Germline V gene lookup returns CDR1 SGHRS and CDR2 YFSETQ. DNA of the CDR3: TGCGCCAGCAGCTTTCTAACCAATGAGCAGTTCTTC. Amino acids: CASSFLTNEQFF.

V and J are TRBV5-1 and TRBJ2-1, with D perhaps TRBD1 (6 bases). In germline, CDR1 is SGHRS, CDR2 YFSETQ. The CDR3 is 15 amino acids. The V gene lost 4 bases and the J gene lost 3 bases, with 14 bases spanning the gap. This CDR3 is CASSLSTGNYNEQFF. The DNA for the CDR3 is TGCGCCAGCAGCCTATCAACAGGGAACTACAATGAGCAGTTCTTC.

The genes are TRBV27 and TRBJ1-1, with a possible D match to TRBD1 (5 bases). CDR1 MNHEY and CDR2 SMNVEV come from the germline V gene (reference sequence). CDR3 size: 13 residues. V lost 6 bases, J lost 0 bases, and 8 bases lay in between. The CDR3 protein is CASSKTVNTEAFF. The DNA for the CDR3 is TGTGCCAGCAGCAAGACAGTGAACACTGAAGCTTTCTTT.

The V call is TRBV9, the J call TRBJ1-1, with a possible D match to TRBD1 (5 bases). V lost 4 bases, J lost 2 bases, and 9 bases lay in between. The CDR3 runs to 13 residues. Per germline, CDR1 SGDLS and CDR2 YYNGEE. This CDR3 is CASSTQGNTEAFF. CDR3 nucleotides: TGTGCCAGCAGCACCCAGGGTAACACTGAAGCTTTCTTT.

Comments on this clone: Other nucleotide sequences from this sample produce the same CDR3. The chain links TRBV6-1 to TRBJ1-5; TRBD1 matches 11 bases. Looked up from germline, CDR1 is MNHNS and CDR2 is SASEGT. This CDR3 contains 15 residues. The ends lost 2 bases at V and 7 bases at J; junction bases unmatched: 4. The CDR3 region has the DNA TGTGCCAGCAGTGAACGGGACAGGGGGTCCCAGCCCCAGCATTTT. It codes for CASSERDRGSQPQHF.

The chain recombines TRBV2 with TRBJ1-4; D possibly corresponds to TRBD1 (6 bases). V shed 9 bases and J shed 3 bases, with 14 bases lying between them. Looked up from germline, CDR1 is SNHLY and CDR2 is FYNNEI. The CDR3 consists of 14 residues. Here the CDR3 reads CARTAGASNEKLFF. CDR3 DNA sequence: TGTGCCAGGACCGCGGGGGCCTCTAATGAAAAACTGTTTTTT.

Only a few counts were recorded for this clone. The V call is TRBV7-2, the J call TRBJ2-1, with 8 bases aligning to TRBD2. The germline CDR1 and CDR2 sequences are SGHTA and FQGNSA. The CDR3 spans 15 residues. Losses at the gene ends were 1 base for V and 8 bases for J; bases not matched to a gene: 7. The CDR3 loop reads CASSLERREVDEQFF. CDR3 nucleotide sequence: TGTGCCAGCAGCTTAGAGAGGCGGGAGGTCGATGAGCAGTTCTTC.